This T cell receptor beta chain was recovered during a study of vaccination and CD4 T cells after COVID-19 (dated by TCRdb to about 2022). Background for the entire study: Every convalescent patient had a positive nasal swab PCR test for SARS-CoV-2, with mild disease in 8 to 10 patients and severe disease in one. The convalescent cohort comprised six males and four females, including two Hispanic individuals, seven Caucasians, two Asians and one multiracial person. Participants received two doses of either the Pfizer-BioNTech BNT162b2 vaccine (n=8) or the Moderna mRNA-1273 vaccine (n=2). Post-COVID blood samples from convalescent patients were collected a median of roughly 100 days after diagnosis, with a range of roughly 30 to 170 days. Post-vaccine blood samples were collected a median of around 10 weeks after the second vaccine dose, ranging from roughly 12 to 250 days. The cultures were stimulated with overlapping spike peptide pools from SARS-CoV-2 and from the common cold coronaviruses HCoV-NL63, HCoV-OC43 and HCoV-229E. As controls, cultures received a CEFX viral epitope pool (the positive control), an HIV-1 Nef peptide pool (the negative control), or no peptide at all. In 10 COVID-19 convalescent patients and several infection-naive healthy vaccine recipients, the spike-specific CD4+ TCR repertoire before mRNA vaccination was compared with the repertoire after mRNA vaccination.

CDR1 and CDR2 are read off the germline V gene as MNHEY and SVGEGT. CDR3 length: 15 amino acids, cysteine to phenylalanine. Left in the record is the CDR3 DNA by itself, 45 bases read in frame from the first base. V lost 2 bases and J lost 3 bases; the stretch between them is 13 bases long. As regards this clonotype: The target of this receptor is not known. One base away there is no much larger clone; base qualities are not given.

Library prep was done by PCR. DNA from cultured CD4+ T cells was subjected to TCR sequencing with the Oncomine TCR Beta short-read assay at the Johns Hopkins FTIC core. Genomic DNA was extracted from the cultured CD4+ T cells with the QIAamp micro DNA kit. Oncomine TCR Beta libraries from cultured CD4+ T cells were pooled using unique dual indexes and sequenced on an Illumina iSeq 100. In the source study's methods: Non-productive sequences were filtered out, and CDR3s that did not start with C, did not end with F or W, or were shorter than 7 amino acids were discarded. The MANAFEST web application identified antigen-specific clonotypes by comparing peptide-stimulated wells against reference wells and other culture wells. Positive clones required FDR below 0.05, an odds ratio above 5, and productive frequency above 0.1% in at least two of three replicate wells. A clonotype counted as cross-reactive if it showed significant expansion both in the SARS-CoV-2 spike wells and in at least one common cold coronavirus spike condition. Similarity between CDR3 sequences was evaluated in R version 3.6.1 using Levenshtein distances (stringdist) and unrooted phylogenetic trees (ape). TCRdb reworked the public reads: Q25 trimming with fastp, MiXCR clone assembly, productive beta chains retained. Identical CDR3 proteins give one entry, which carries the most common genes and DNA. The V and J calls were not made by the authors but by TCRdb's processing. Present in this sample are over 10,000 distinct CDR3 sequences, 79% of which were seen just once. Together, the top ten hold about 28% of the sample.

Study-wide findings and limitations: Relatively few convalescent patients were included in the study, and early timepoints after natural infection were not analyzed. In convalescent patients, a median around 90% of post-vaccine SARS-CoV-2-reactive clones were detected only after vaccination, suggesting vaccine-specific priming. An increase in the median number of SARS-CoV-2-reactive clonotypes from approximately 20 after infection to 38 after vaccination was observed, but the change was not found to be significant. In convalescent patients, nearly all vaccine-specific clones (304 of 307) were found to be mono-reactive for SARS-CoV-2 spike rather than cross-reactive with common cold coronaviruses.

The intended sense of this specimen's treatment or condition label: roughly ten-day PBMC culture with coronavirus spike peptide pools or control peptides (ViraFEST assay). The study used the ViraFEST assay, which expanded antigen-specific T cells with peptide pools and then identified expanded clonotypes by TCR sequencing. The positive SARS-CoV-2 PCR tests of the convalescent patients were dated from March to December 2020, before the Alpha, Beta and Delta variants emerged in the United States. Over 1.5 million PBMCs per well were cultured in IMDM with approximately 5% human AB serum and 8 to 10 IU/ml IL-2, plus 10 ug/ml peptide pools. Half of the culture medium was replaced with fresh IL-2-containing medium on days 3 and 7. After around 10 days of culture, CD4+ T cells were isolated by negative selection using the EasySep CD4+ T cell isolation kit. Ficoll-Paque Plus gradient centrifugation was used to isolate PBMCs from whole blood, and the isolated PBMCs were then either used fresh or cryopreserved at -140C. In general, triplicate wells were set up for every culture condition.

Recombination linked TRBV6-2 or TRBV6-3 to TRBJ1-1, with a weak D call of TRBD1 (5 bases match). The TCR originated in a human donor who had recovered from COVID-19. The specimen sequenced was CD4+ T cells from blood, cultured in vitro. The sequenced DNA: TGTGCCAGCAGTTACGCCGAGGGGAGGTACACTGAAGCTTTCTTT. This yields the protein CASSYAEGRYTEAFF.